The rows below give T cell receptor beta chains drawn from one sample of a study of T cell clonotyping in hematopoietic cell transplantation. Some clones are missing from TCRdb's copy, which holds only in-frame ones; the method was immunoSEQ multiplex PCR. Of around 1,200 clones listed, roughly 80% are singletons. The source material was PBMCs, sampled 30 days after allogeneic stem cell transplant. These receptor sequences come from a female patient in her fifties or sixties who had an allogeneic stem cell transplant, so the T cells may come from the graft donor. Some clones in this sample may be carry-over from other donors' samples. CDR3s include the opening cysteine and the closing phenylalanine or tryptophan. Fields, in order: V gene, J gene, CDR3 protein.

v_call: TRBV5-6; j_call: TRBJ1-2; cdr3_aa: CASSLFSQAQDGYTF
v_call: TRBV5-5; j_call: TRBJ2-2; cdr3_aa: CASSWGLAGAKGTNTGELFF
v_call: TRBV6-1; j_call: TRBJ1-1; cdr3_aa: CASIEWGGEAFF
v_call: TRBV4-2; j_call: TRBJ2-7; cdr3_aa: CASSPLTAGETLEQYF
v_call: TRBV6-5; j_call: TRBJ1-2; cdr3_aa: CASSYGGVANYGYTF
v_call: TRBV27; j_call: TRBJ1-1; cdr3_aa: CASSLPPPNTEAFF
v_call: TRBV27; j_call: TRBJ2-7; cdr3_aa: CASKGAGTGVKLRYYEQYF
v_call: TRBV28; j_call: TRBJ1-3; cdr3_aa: CASTLGGSGNTIYF
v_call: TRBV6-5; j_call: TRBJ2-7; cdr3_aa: CASSWAYEQYF
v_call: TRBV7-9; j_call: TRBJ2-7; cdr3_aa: CASSPPGTSVGEQYF
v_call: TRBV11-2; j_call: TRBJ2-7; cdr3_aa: CASSFSGNSYEQYF
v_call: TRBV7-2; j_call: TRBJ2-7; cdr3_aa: CASSPPNLSYEQYF
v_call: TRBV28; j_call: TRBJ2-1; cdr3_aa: CASSVVEQFF
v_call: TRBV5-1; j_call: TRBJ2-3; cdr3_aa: CASSLAYFTDTQYF
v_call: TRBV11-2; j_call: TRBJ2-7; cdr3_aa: CASSLGTHYEQYF
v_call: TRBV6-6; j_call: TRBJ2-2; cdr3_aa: CASSLSGSTPGELFF
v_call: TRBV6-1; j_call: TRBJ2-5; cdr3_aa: CASSDGSWPTETQYF
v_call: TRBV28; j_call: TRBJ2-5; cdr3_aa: CASSSDLAGYQETQYF